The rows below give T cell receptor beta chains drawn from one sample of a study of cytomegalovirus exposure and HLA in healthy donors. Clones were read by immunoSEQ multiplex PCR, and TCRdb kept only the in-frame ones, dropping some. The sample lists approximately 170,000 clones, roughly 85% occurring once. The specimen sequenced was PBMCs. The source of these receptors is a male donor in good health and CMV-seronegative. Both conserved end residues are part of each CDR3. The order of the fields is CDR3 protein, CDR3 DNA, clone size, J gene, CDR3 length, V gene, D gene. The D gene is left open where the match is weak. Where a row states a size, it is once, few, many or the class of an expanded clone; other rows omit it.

CDR3: CASSSFQREGRDTQYF; DNA: TGTGCCAGCAGCTCCTTTCAGCGGGAGGGCCGGGATACGCAGTATTTT; size: NA; J: TRBJ2-3; length: 16; V: TRBV11-2; D: TRBD2
CDR3: CAISDNPDQPQHF; DNA: TGTGCCATCAGTGACAACCCGGATCAGCCCCAGCATTTT; size: NA; J: TRBJ1-5; length: 13; V: TRBV10-3; D: NA
CDR3: CASTGSQGNYGYTF; DNA: TGCGCCAGCACCGGATCACAGGGTAACTATGGCTACACCTTC; size: few; J: TRBJ1-2; length: 14; V: TRBV5-1; D: NA
CDR3: CASSLQRGRQETQYF; DNA: TGTGCCAGCAGCCTGCAGCGGGGTCGACAAGAGACCCAGTACTTC; size: NA; J: TRBJ2-5; length: 15; V: TRBV7-2; D: TRBD2
CDR3: CASSVGGGLYEQYF; DNA: TGTGCCAGCAGCGTAGGAGGAGGGTTGTACGAGCAGTACTTC; size: NA; J: TRBJ2-7; length: 14; V: TRBV9; D: NA
CDR3: CASSEVTGSSARAFF; DNA: TGTGCCAGCAGTGAAGTGACAGGGAGTTCCGCGCGAGCTTTCTTT; size: NA; J: TRBJ1-1; length: 15; V: TRBV2; D: TRBD1
CDR3: CASRRGTENSPLHF; DNA: TGTGCCAGCAGGAGGGGGACAGAGAATTCACCCCTCCACTTT; size: few; J: TRBJ1-6; length: 14; V: TRBV2; D: TRBD1
CDR3: CASSTTGGNSPLHF; DNA: TGTGCCAGCAGCACCACAGGGGGGAATTCACCCCTCCACTTT; size: NA; J: TRBJ1-6; length: 14; V: TRBV7-9; D: TRBD1
CDR3: CAWSAARNRGPQETQYF; DNA: TGTGCCTGGAGTGCAGCGAGGAACAGGGGGCCCCAAGAGACCCAGTACTTC; size: NA; J: TRBJ2-5; length: 17; V: TRBV30; D: TRBD1
CDR3: CASSVTGEIDSNQPQHF; DNA: TGTGCCAGCAGCGTGACAGGGGAGATTGACAGCAATCAGCCCCAGCATTTT; size: NA; J: TRBJ1-5; length: 17; V: TRBV9; D: TRBD1
CDR3: CASSTSWGRAERETQYF; DNA: TGTGCCAGCAGCACCAGTTGGGGGCGGGCAGAGAGAGAGACCCAGTACTTC; size: NA; J: TRBJ2-5; length: 17; V: TRBV21-1; D: NA
CDR3: CSSSGAGRTDTQYF; DNA: TGCAGCAGCAGTGGCGCAGGGCGGACAGATACGCAGTATTTT; size: few; J: TRBJ2-3; length: 14; V: TRBV29-1; D: NA
CDR3: CASTPGQGYGYTF; DNA: TGTGCCAGTACCCCTGGACAGGGCTATGGCTACACCTTC; size: NA; J: TRBJ1-2; length: 13; V: TRBV19; D: TRBD1
CDR3: CASSQWEGRGSPLHF; DNA: TGTGCCAGCAGCCAATGGGAGGGGCGAGGTTCACCCCTCCACTTT; size: few; J: TRBJ1-6; length: 15; V: TRBV14; D: NA
CDR3: CASSESWKGGNTEAFF; DNA: TGCGCCAGCAGTGAGTCCTGGAAAGGGGGGAACACTGAAGCTTTCTTT; size: NA; J: TRBJ1-1; length: 16; V: TRBV10-2; D: NA
CDR3: CASSQSGPGTGQETQYF; DNA: TGTGCCAGCAGCCAATCAGGCCCCGGGACAGGCCAAGAGACCCAGTACTTC; size: once; J: TRBJ2-5; length: 17; V: TRBV16; D: TRBD1
CDR3: CASRGLQGYYGYTF; DNA: TGTGCCAGCAGAGGTCTACAGGGTTATTATGGCTACACCTTC; size: NA; J: TRBJ1-2; length: 14; V: TRBV6-1; D: NA
CDR3: CASSLGEGGPNTEAFF; DNA: TGCGCCAGCAGCTTGGGGGAGGGGGGGCCGAACACTGAAGCTTTCTTT; size: NA; J: TRBJ1-1; length: 16; V: TRBV5-1; D: NA
CDR3: CASSYFPYYGYTF; DNA: TGTGCCAGCAGTTACTTCCCCTACTATGGCTACACCTTC; size: once; J: TRBJ1-2; length: 13; V: TRBV6-5; D: NA
CDR3: CASSLETGRSGNTIYF; DNA: TGTGCCAGCAGCTTGGAGACAGGGCGCTCTGGAAACACCATATATTTT; size: NA; J: TRBJ1-3; length: 16; V: TRBV5-4; D: TRBD1
CDR3: CASTFERGGGEQYF; DNA: TGTGCCAGTACTTTCGAGCGAGGGGGCGGTGAGCAGTACTTC; size: NA; J: TRBJ2-7; length: 14; V: TRBV19; D: TRBD1
CDR3: CASSNRSYNEQFF; DNA: TGCGCCAGCAGTAACCGGAGCTACAATGAGCAGTTCTTC; size: few; J: TRBJ2-1; length: 13; V: TRBV5-1; D: NA
CDR3: CASSLNQGSNQPQHF; DNA: TGTGCCAGCAGCTTAAATCAGGGGAGCAATCAGCCCCAGCATTTT; size: NA; J: TRBJ1-5; length: 15; V: TRBV7-2; D: NA
CDR3: CATLDRGLWQPQHF; DNA: TGCGCCACTCTGGACAGGGGGCTTTGGCAGCCCCAGCATTTT; size: NA; J: TRBJ1-5; length: 14; V: TRBV5-1; D: TRBD1
CDR3: CASSPRTAGANVLTF; DNA: TGTGCCAGCAGTCCTAGAACGGCTGGGGCCAACGTCCTGACTTTC; size: NA; J: TRBJ2-6; length: 15; V: TRBV2; D: NA
CDR3: CASRSTTTNEKLFF; DNA: TGTGCCAGTAGATCAACTACAACTAATGAAAAACTGTTTTTT; size: NA; J: TRBJ1-4; length: 14; V: TRBV2; D: NA
CDR3: CSSSPGTGMETQYF; DNA: TGTTCCAGCAGCCCGGGGACAGGGATGGAGACCCAGTACTTC; size: NA; J: TRBJ2-5; length: 14; V: TRBV7-9; D: TRBD1
CDR3: CSSSLEGTGPNTEAFF; DNA: TGTTCCAGCAGCTTAGAAGGGACAGGGCCTAACACTGAAGCTTTCTTT; size: NA; J: TRBJ1-1; length: 16; V: TRBV7-9; D: TRBD1
CDR3: CATLQGYEQYF; DNA: TGTGCCACATTACAGGGGTACGAGCAGTACTTC; size: NA; J: TRBJ2-7; length: 11; V: TRBV27; D: TRBD1
CDR3: CASSVFGGADSYEQYF; DNA: TGTGCCAGCAGTGTTTTTGGCGGAGCCGACTCCTACGAGCAGTACTTC; size: NA; J: TRBJ2-7; length: 16; V: TRBV6-1; D: NA
CDR3: CASSLGTAKISETQYF; DNA: TGTGCCAGCAGTTTGGGGACTGCCAAAATATCAGAGACCCAGTACTTC; size: NA; J: TRBJ2-5; length: 16; V: TRBV28; D: NA
CDR3: CASSAQGPGGYTF; DNA: TGCGCCAGCAGCGCACAGGGTCCCGGAGGCTACACCTTC; size: few; J: TRBJ1-2; length: 13; V: TRBV4-3; D: NA
CDR3: CASSPLAGFGDTQYF; DNA: TGTGCCAGCAGTCCACTAGCGGGATTCGGAGATACGCAGTATTTT; size: NA; J: TRBJ2-3; length: 15; V: TRBV28; D: TRBD2
CDR3: CAISDLAGTMNTEAFF; DNA: TGTGCCATCAGTGACTTGGCAGGAACCATGAACACTGAAGCTTTCTTT; size: NA; J: TRBJ1-1; length: 16; V: TRBV10-3; D: NA
CDR3: CASSQGTALHQPQHF; DNA: TGTGCCAGCAGTCAGGGGACAGCTCTTCATCAGCCCCAGCATTTT; size: NA; J: TRBJ1-5; length: 15; V: TRBV6-5; D: TRBD1
CDR3: CASSLYPPGETQYF; DNA: TGTGCCAGCAGTTTGTACCCGCCCGGGGAGACCCAGTACTTC; size: NA; J: TRBJ2-5; length: 14; V: TRBV27; D: NA
CDR3: CASSPRGGELVTQYF; DNA: TGTGCCAGCAGTCCCCGGGGAGGGGAACTAGTTACGCAGTATTTT; size: NA; J: TRBJ2-3; length: 15; V: TRBV2; D: TRBD2
CDR3: CASSTLPGGYTF; DNA: TGCGCCAGCAGCACCCTACCGGGGGGCTACACCTTC; size: NA; J: TRBJ1-2; length: 12; V: TRBV5-1; D: NA
CDR3: CASSLLTGGHSNQPQHF; DNA: TGTGCCAGCAGCTTACTAACAGGGGGCCATAGCAATCAGCCCCAGCATTTT; size: NA; J: TRBJ1-5; length: 17; V: TRBV5-5; D: TRBD1
CDR3: CASSYRQGDYEQFF; DNA: TGTGCCAGCAGTTACAGGCAGGGGGACTATGAGCAGTTCTTC; size: NA; J: TRBJ2-1; length: 14; V: TRBV6-5; D: NA
CDR3: CASSQVATSGGANEQFF; DNA: TGTGCCAGCAGCCAAGTGGCGACTAGCGGGGGGGCCAATGAGCAGTTCTTC; size: NA; J: TRBJ2-1; length: 17; V: TRBV4-2; D: TRBD2
CDR3: CASSLRQGIPYGYTF; DNA: TGTGCCAGCAGCCTCCGACAGGGCATCCCATATGGCTACACCTTC; size: NA; J: TRBJ1-2; length: 15; V: TRBV7-2; D: TRBD1
CDR3: CASRDRGNYGYTF; DNA: TGTGCCAGCAGAGACAGGGGTAACTATGGCTACACCTTC; size: once; J: TRBJ1-2; length: 13; V: TRBV6-5; D: TRBD1
CDR3: CASSRDSFSEQYF; DNA: TGTGCCAGCAGCAGAGATTCTTTTAGCGAGCAGTACTTC; size: NA; J: TRBJ2-7; length: 13; V: TRBV9; D: NA
CDR3: CAWRRQGMNTEAFF; DNA: TGTGCCTGGAGGCGACAGGGGATGAACACTGAAGCTTTCTTT; size: once; J: TRBJ1-1; length: 14; V: TRBV30; D: TRBD1
CDR3: CASSFRVGQGAGYTF; DNA: TGTGCCAGCAGCTTCAGGGTCGGGCAGGGGGCCGGCTACACCTTC; size: NA; J: TRBJ1-2; length: 15; V: TRBV7-2; D: TRBD1
CDR3: CASSEMGLYGYTF; DNA: TGTGCCAGCAGTGAAATGGGGCTCTATGGCTACACCTTC; size: NA; J: TRBJ1-2; length: 13; V: TRBV2; D: NA
CDR3: CASSPTVDQPQHF; DNA: TGCGCCAGCAGCCCCACGGTGGATCAGCCCCAGCATTTT; size: NA; J: TRBJ1-5; length: 13; V: TRBV5-1; D: NA
CDR3: CSGGGGQAEAFF; DNA: TGCAGCGGAGGCGGGGGGCAGGCTGAAGCTTTCTTT; size: NA; J: TRBJ1-1; length: 12; V: TRBV29-1; D: NA
CDR3: CASSDPGQVGLNTEAFF; DNA: TGTGCCAGCAGTGACCCTGGACAGGTGGGGTTGAACACTGAAGCTTTCTTT; size: NA; J: TRBJ1-1; length: 17; V: TRBV6-4; D: TRBD1
CDR3: CASSDSSNQPQHF; DNA: TGTGCCAGCAGCGACAGTAGCAATCAGCCCCAGCATTTT; size: NA; J: TRBJ1-5; length: 13; V: TRBV7-6; D: NA
CDR3: CASSSGVNYNEQFF; DNA: TGTGCCAGCTCCTCGGGAGTAAATTACAATGAGCAGTTCTTC; size: few; J: TRBJ2-1; length: 14; V: TRBV18; D: NA
CDR3: CASSQVDGTNYGYTF; DNA: TGCGCCAGCAGCCAAGTTGACGGGACTAACTATGGCTACACCTTC; size: NA; J: TRBJ1-2; length: 15; V: TRBV4-1; D: NA
CDR3: CASSSAGSSGEQYF; DNA: TGTGCCAGCAGCTCGGCCGGTTCTAGCGGCGAGCAGTACTTC; size: NA; J: TRBJ2-7; length: 14; V: TRBV5-4; D: TRBD2
CDR3: CASSLSGLRTQSFF; DNA: TGTGCCAGCAGTTTGAGCGGGTTAAGGACCCAGTCTTTCTTT; size: NA; J: TRBJ1-1; length: 14; V: TRBV27; D: NA